What follows are 23 T cell receptor beta chains derived from one specimen sequenced in a study of Graves' ophthalmopathy and Graves' hyperthyroidism (dated by TCRdb to the late 2010s). TCRdb names Illumina HiSeq 2000 as the instrument used. TCR beta CDR3 regions were amplified from RNA transcripts for repertoire sequencing. The first round was an RT-PCR using HTBI primers with the Qiagen OneStep RT-PCR kit, and this first round was followed by a second-round multiplex PCR, then size selection and purification. TCRdb itself trimmed the public reads at Q25 with fastp, ran MiXCR and retained productive beta chains. Every entry covers one CDR3 protein and lists the most common genes and DNA from its rows. Within this sample are roughly 350,000 distinct CDR3 sequences, with about 17% of them counted one time only. The ten biggest clones cover roughly 2.4% of the sample. Material for sequencing was peripheral blood. These receptor sequences come from an adult woman with stable Graves' hyperthyroidism.

This rearrangement joins TRBV12-3 or TRBV12-4 to TRBJ1-2, with TRBD1 matching 9 bases. With 6 bases clipped from V and 7 bases from J, the junction kept 15 bases outside the gene matches. The CDR3 totals 16 residues. CDR3 loop: CASRSTGTGILRGYTF. DNA of the CDR3: TGTGCCAGCAGATCCACCGGGACAGGGATCTTGCGTGGCTACACCTTC.

Comment on this clonotype: A junction boundary mismatches the germline segment, possibly from a read error. The chain uses TRBV30 and TRBJ2-7, with D unresolved. The CDR3 runs 12 residues. Germline-derived CDR1 and CDR2 are GTSNPN and SVGIG (reference sequence). The CDR3 DNA is TGTGCCTGGATGGGGTACGAGAACGAGCAGCACTTC. Protein sequence: CAWMGYENEQHF. The variable domain in full, with the rest retrieved from reference TRBV30 and TRBJ2-7, is SQTIHQWPATLVQPVGSPLSLECTVEGTSNPNLYWYRQAAGRGLQLLFYSVGIGQISSEVPQNLSASRPQDRQFILSSKKLLLSDSGFYLCAWMGYENEQHFGPGTRLTVT.

CDR3 sequence reads: CATAVWRDTGELFF. The CDR3 coding sequence is TGTGCCACCGCAGTCTGGCGGGACACCGGGGAGCTGTTTTTT. The J gene is TRBJ2-2, the V gene TRBV28; TRBD2 is a possible D gene (5 bases). Germline CDR1 and CDR2: MDHEN and SYDVKM. V lost 10 bases, J lost 3 bases, and 15 bases lay in between. The CDR3 has 14 amino acids.

The J gene is TRBJ2-7, the V gene TRBV25-1, with 9 bases identical to TRBD1. The CDR3 covers 14 residues. CDR1 and CDR2 (germline): MGHDK, SYGVNS. The trim removed 8 bases at V and 7 bases at J, leaving 12 bases unmatched. The CDR3 loop reads CASLGTGIRKEQYF. In nucleotides, the CDR3 is TGTGCCAGCCTTGGGACAGGGATTCGGAAAGAGCAGTACTTC.

This chain joins TRBV6-1 and TRBJ1-1; tentative D call: TRBD1 (5 bases). Germline CDR1 is MNHNS and CDR2 is SASEGT. There are 13 residues in the CDR3. Trimming shortened V by 6 bases and J by 10 bases, and 18 bases separated the two germline ends. The CDR3 bases are TGTGCCAGCAGCCCCGCGAAGGTTAGGGGAGCTTTCTTT. The encoded protein is CASSPAKVRGAFF.

The chain carries TRBV20-1 and TRBJ1-2; 7 nucleotides line up with TRBD1. The germline CDR1 and CDR2 sequences are DFQATT and SNEGSKA (reference sequence). V lost 6 bases and J lost 4; bases outside the gene matches: 14. CDR3 length: 15 amino acids. The CDR3 loop reads CSANRDRVSLYGYTF. As DNA, the CDR3 is TGCAGTGCCAACCGTGACAGGGTTAGTCTCTATGGCTACACCTTC.

The chain uses TRBV28 and TRBJ2-7; 8 positions match TRBD2. This CDR3 has 13 amino acids. V shed 7 bases, J shed 4 bases, and the junction held 6 bases outside the gene matches. Germline V gives CDR1 MDHEN, CDR2 SYDVKM. DNA of the CDR3: TGTGCCAGCAAACGGGGGGGCTTTTACGAGCAGTACTTC. The encoded protein is CASKRGGFYEQYF.

This clonotype was seen repeatedly, ten times or more. The chain is built from TRBV2 and TRBJ2-7, with D possibly matching TRBD2 (6 bases). This CDR3 is built from 14 residues. Germline CDR1 and CDR2: SNHLY and FYNNEI. The V end was cut by 3 bases, the J end by 6 bases, with 15 bases between. CDR3 region: CASSDFGRLFEQYF. CDR3 sequence (DNA): TGTGCCAGCAGTGACTTTGGGAGGCTATTCGAGCAGTACTTC.

In its sample, this clonotype was seen many times. This chain uses TRBV28 with TRBJ1-1; D might be TRBD1 (5 bases). CDR1 and CDR2 from the germline V gene are MDHEN and SYDVKM. Deletions cut 4 bases from V and 3 bases from J, with 18 bases between. The length of the CDR3 is 16 residues. The CDR3 nucleotides are TGTGCCAGCAGTTCACTACCGGGACCAGTAGACACTGAAGCTTTCTTT. Its protein product is CASSSLPGPVDTEAFF.

This clonotype was detected many times. V and J are TRBV18 and TRBJ1-1; D is unclear. V lost 0 bases, J lost 2 bases, and 10 bases lay in between. Germline CDR1 reads KGHSH; CDR2 reads LQKENI. The CDR3 spans 15 residues. CDR3 DNA sequence: TGTGCCAGCTCACCACCAACACAAAGAAACACTGAAGCTTTCTTT. Translating gives CASSPPTQRNTEAFF.

The chain couples TRBV12-3 or TRBV12-4 to TRBJ2-7; D is perhaps TRBD2 (5 bases). There are 15 residues in the CDR3. V lost 3 bases and J 2 bases, leaving 14 bases between the germline ends. The chain's CDR3 is CASSLIASSPYEQYF. CDR3 in DNA: TGTGCCAGCAGTTTGATAGCGTCCAGCCCCTACGAGCAGTACTTC.

A word on this clonotype: The final CDR3 position lacks the conserved phenylalanine or tryptophan, pointing to a likely read error. The DNA is omitted, as the CDR3 cannot be located on it reliably, and the CDR3 follows TCRdb's listing. V gene TRBV12-3 or TRBV12-4 combines with J gene TRBJ2-6; the D call in the table, TRBD1, was not verified against the DNA. The CDR3 is 19 amino acids in total, end residues counted. CDR3 region: CASSWRTGATVSGANVLGV.

At least ten counts were recorded for this clonotype. The chain recombines TRBV19 with TRBJ1-2, with D unclear. This CDR3 comprises 13 residues. Trimming removed 6 bases from V and 4 bases from J, with 12 bases in between. Germline values: CDR1 LNHDA, CDR2 SQIVND (reference sequence). The CDR3 nucleotides are TGTGCCAGTAGCCAGACACTCGTCTATGGCTACACCTTC. This codes for CASSQTLVYGYTF. Combining the CDR3 with reference TRBV19 and TRBJ1-2 gives the whole variable domain DGGITQSPKYLFRKEGQNVTLSCEQNLNHDAMYWYRQDPGQGLRLIYYSQIVNDFQKGDIAEGYSVSREKKESFPLTVTSAQKNPTAFYLCASSQTLVYGYTFGSGTRLTVV.

This clonotype has ten or more counts. As DNA, the CDR3 is TGTGCCAGCGATAGGTGGGACACCCAAGAGACCCAGTACTTC. This encodes CASDRWDTQETQYF. The genes are TRBV11-2 and TRBJ2-5, with D perhaps TRBD1 (6 bases). V was trimmed by 8 bases and J by 1 base, leaving 14 bases between them. Germline assignment: CDR1 SGHAT and CDR2 FQNNGV. This CDR3 comprises 14 residues.

V is TRBV18 and J is TRBJ1-1, with D possibly being TRBD1 (5 bases). CDR3 length: 16 residues. V lost 6 bases and J 1 base, leaving 18 bases between the germline ends. The germline gives CDR1 KGHSH, CDR2 LQKENI. The CDR3 sequence is CASSLNVGRGNTEAFF. CDR3 DNA: TGTGCCAGCTCCCTTAACGTGGGACGGGGGAACACTGAAGCTTTCTTT.

This clonotype was counted many times. The genes are TRBV11-2 and TRBJ2-7; D might be TRBD2 (6 bases). V was shortened by 1 base and J by 5 bases, with 15 bases between the two germline ends. The CDR3 sequence is 15 residues long. From germline, CDR1 is SGHAT and CDR2 FQNNGV. For the CDR3, the DNA is TGTGCCAGCAGCTTAGGGTGGGAGGACTTCCACGAGCAGTACTTC. Amino acids: CASSLGWEDFHEQYF.

This clonotype came up many times. The gene calls are TRBV7-8 and TRBJ1-5; no definite D call. Germline V gene lookup returns CDR1 SGHVS and CDR2 FQNEAQ. CDR3 length equals 16 residues. Between the trimmed V and J ends, which lost 2 bases and 3 bases, there was a span of 14 bases. The CDR3, as DNA: TGTGCCAGCAGCTTATCTAGGTACGGATACAATCAGCCCCAGCATTTT. Amino acids: CASSLSRYGYNQPQHF.

In this sample, this clonotype turned up many times. The chain joins TRBV13 to TRBJ2-5, with D perhaps TRBD2 (5 bases). With 2 bases removed from V and 5 bases from J, the gap between germline ends came to 12 bases. CDR1 and CDR2 from the germline V gene are PRHDT and FYEKMQ (reference sequence). The CDR3 is made up of 14 amino acids. The CDR3 DNA is TGTGCCAGCAGCTTATGGAGACTATTCGAGACCCAGTACTTC. Translating gives CASSLWRLFETQYF.

This clonotype was recorded at least ten times. This chain uses TRBV29-1 with TRBJ2-5, with D perhaps given as TRBD1 or TRBD2 (5 bases each). This CDR3 contains 14 residues. Trimming removed 1 base at V and 2 bases at J, with 11 bases between. Germline V CDR1 and CDR2: SQVTM, ANQGSEA. CDR3 in DNA: TGCAGCGTTGAAGGGGAGACAGAACAAGAGACCCAGTACTTC. Its protein product is CSVEGETEQETQYF.

The sample holds many counts of this clonotype. J is TRBJ1-1 and V is TRBV30; no definite D call. The CDR3 is made up of 17 amino acids. V lost 5 bases, J lost 1 base, and 23 bases lay in between. From germline, CDR1 is GTSNPN and CDR2 SVGIG (reference sequence). CDR3 in DNA: TGTGCCTGGGCAGGATACGCCAACACCCTAGGGAACACTGAAGCTTTCTTT. This translates into CAWAGYANTLGNTEAFF. The variable domain in full, with the rest retrieved from reference TRBV30 and TRBJ1-1, is SQTIHQWPATLVQPVGSPLSLECTVEGTSNPNLYWYRQAAGRGLQLLFYSVGIGQISSEVPQNLSASRPQDRQFILSSKKLLLSDSGFYLCAWAGYANTLGNTEAFFGQGTRLTVV.

This clonotype has a count of ten or more. The chain combines TRBV6-5 with TRBJ1-5, with D unclear. This CDR3 contains 14 residues. Germline CDR1 MNHEY, CDR2 SVGAGI. V lost 2 bases to trimming and J lost 5 bases, with 10 bases between them. The CDR3 sequence is CASSYAERDQPQHF. The DNA of the CDR3 is TGTGCCAGCAGTTACGCGGAGAGGGATCAGCCCCAGCATTTT.

This clonotype was seen repeatedly, ten times or more. J is TRBJ2-2 and V is TRBV29-1, with no clear D. Germline-derived CDR1 and CDR2 are SQVTM and ANQGSEA. Trimming stripped 7 bases from V and 5 bases from J, with 14 bases between. The CDR3 runs to 13 residues. The DNA of the CDR3 is TGCAGCGCCCCGACCACACGAACCGGGGAGCTGTTTTTT. Translation gives CSAPTTRTGELFF.

This clonotype came up many times. This chain connects TRBV6-1 to TRBJ1-5; D is ambiguous. The CDR3 has 12 residues. With 8 bases removed from V and 5 bases from J, the gap between germline ends came to 10 bases. CDR1 is MNHNS, CDR2 SASEGT, per germline. Here the CDR3 DNA reads TGTGCCAGCGCCCAACGGGATCAGCCCCAGCATTTT. It is translated as CASAQRDQPQHF.